The 10 T cell receptor beta chains below all came from one sample that was sequenced in a study of PD-L1 blockade in urothelial cancer. Time point in this sample: pretreatment peripheral blood. Method: immunoSEQ multiplex PCR; TCRdb's copy keeps in-frame clones and lacks some. The sample lists about 49,000 clones; about four fifths were seen once. This specimen was PBMCs, taken around atezolizumab (anti-PD-L1) treatment. Receptors were obtained from an older man with urothelial cancer.

The chain carries TRBV4-1 and TRBJ1-1; D is perhaps TRBD1 (6 bases). Germline assignment: CDR1 MGHRA and CDR2 YSYEKL. The CDR3 loop spans 15 amino acids. Between the trimmed V and J ends, which lost 2 bases and 8 bases, there was a span of 18 bases. The chain's CDR3 is CASSQSSTGWREAFF. In DNA, the CDR3 is TGCGCCAGCAGCCAATCTTCGACAGGCTGGAGGGAAGCTTTCTTT.

The J gene is TRBJ2-1, the V gene TRBV6-5, with a tentative D call TRBD1 (5 bases). CDR1 is MNHEY, CDR2 SVGAGI, per germline. This CDR3 is built from 16 residues. With 2 bases removed from V and 3 bases from J, the gap between germline ends came to 14 bases. CDR3 protein: CASSYLDRPNYNEQFF. In DNA form, the CDR3 reads TGTGCCAGCAGTTACCTCGACAGACCCAACTACAATGAGCAGTTCTTC.

The chain employs TRBV6-1 and TRBJ2-3, with D possibly being TRBD1 (6 bases). Germline assignment: CDR1 MNHNS and CDR2 SASEGT. The length of the CDR3 is 14 residues. Trimming left V 4 bases short and J 5 bases short, with 13 bases between. The CDR3 DNA reads TGTGCCAGCAGTGCCAGGGGAGAGGGAGATACGCAGTATTTT. This gives the protein CASSARGEGDTQYF.

V gene TRBV6-5 combines with J gene TRBJ2-7; D is possibly TRBD1 (5 bases). There are 14 residues in the CDR3. Germline V gives CDR1 MNHEY, CDR2 SVGAGI. V lost 2 bases to trimming and J lost 5 bases, with 13 bases between them. CDR3 residues: CASSYPGRANEQYF. In DNA form, the CDR3 reads TGTGCCAGCAGTTACCCGGGCAGGGCCAACGAGCAGTACTTC.

The V and J genes are TRBV7-9 and TRBJ1-4; TRBD1 matches 7 bases. CDR1 is SEHNR, CDR2 FQNEAQ, per germline (reference sequence). Losses at the gene ends were 1 base for V and 4 bases for J; bases not matched to a gene: 3. The CDR3 length is 15 residues. This chain's CDR3 is CASSLGDSRNEKLFF. The CDR3 DNA sequence: TGTGCCAGCAGCTTAGGGGACAGCCGTAATGAAAAACTGTTTTTT. The whole variable domain, remainder taken from reference TRBV7-9 and TRBJ1-4, is DTGVSQNPRHKITKRGQNVTFRCDPISEHNRLYWYRQTLGQGPEFLTYFQNEAQLEKSRLLSDRFSAERPKGSFSTLEIQRTEQGDSAMYLCASSLGDSRNEKLFFGSGTQLSVL.

The chain employs TRBV2 and TRBJ2-7; 8 positions match TRBD2. Losses at the gene ends were 2 bases for V and 3 bases for J; bases not matched to a gene: 3. The CDR3 has 14 residues. CDR1 is SNHLY, CDR2 FYNNEI, per germline. CDR3 in amino acids: CASSEIAGLYEQYF. Here the CDR3 DNA reads TGTGCCAGCAGTGAAATAGCGGGACTCTACGAGCAGTACTTC.

The CDR3 nucleotides are TGTGCCAGCAGCTCCCGGTCCCAAGAGACCCAGTACTTC. It is translated as CASSSRSQETQYF. The chain couples TRBV7-6 to TRBJ2-5; no firm D call. Germline lookup yields CDR1 SGHVS and CDR2 FNYEAQ. V lost 4 bases, J lost 1 base, and 7 bases lay in between. This CDR3 spans 13 amino acids.

V usage is TRBV11-2 and J usage is TRBJ1-1, with TRBD1 identical over 8 bases. V lost 1 base to trimming and J lost 4 bases; unmatched junction nucleotides: 17. The germline gives CDR1 SGHAT, CDR2 FQNNGV. This CDR3 contains 19 residues. CDR3 bases: TGTGCCAGCAGCTTAGCTATCAGGGGGCGCGGTAAGGTATCCACTGAAGCTTTCTTT. This gives the protein CASSLAIRGRGKVSTEAFF.

The sample holds a few counts of this clone. The rearrangement links TRBV6-5 to TRBJ2-7, with D hard to call. V was pared by 0 bases and J by 6 bases, with 9 bases between. Germline CDR1 MNHEY, CDR2 SVGAGI. This CDR3 comprises 13 residues. CDR3 coding DNA: TGTGCCAGCAGTTACTCGAAAGCCCGCGAGCAGTACTTC. Protein: CASSYSKAREQYF.

V and J are TRBV19 and TRBJ2-1, with D possibly TRBD2 on 6 matching bases. CDR1 is LNHDA and CDR2 is SQIVND in the germline V gene (reference sequence). The V end was cut by 3 bases, the J end by 10 bases, with 16 bases between. This CDR3 region has 14 residues. This CDR3 reads CASSIEARGGEQFF. The DNA for the CDR3 is TGTGCCAGTAGTATCGAGGCACGCGGAGGGGAGCAGTTCTTC.